A selection of T cell receptor beta chains follows, all from one sample in a study of T cells in Graves' hyperthyroidism and ophthalmopathy. TCRdb ran MiXCR on the multiplex PCR reads and lists one entry per CDR3 protein. The top ten hold under 8% of the sample, which has about 640,000 distinct CDR3 sequences, about 45% seen once. The sequencing input was peripheral blood or thyroid tissue (not recorded which). The receptors originated from an adult man with Graves' disease, either hyperthyroidism or ophthalmopathy (not recorded which). Both conserved end residues are part of each CDR3. Each record gives: D gene, V gene, J gene, clone size, CDR3 protein, CDR3 DNA. The D gene is left open where the match is weak. Size tells how often a clone was seen (once, few, many) or the class of an expanded clone, and some rows leave it out.

>NA|TRBV5-1|TRBJ1-1|NA
CASSLAIGLNTEAFF
TGCGCCAGCAGCTTGGCCATAGGGTTGAACACTGAAGCTTTCTTT
>NA|TRBV11-2|TRBJ1-3|NA
CASSQERNTIYF
TGTGCCAGCAGCCAAGAGAGAAACACCATATATTTT
>TRBD2|TRBV7-2|TRBJ2-5|NA
CASSLGGAGGPDEQYF
TGTGCCAGCAGCTTAGGAGGAGCGGGAGGGCCGGACGAACAGTACTTC
>NA|TRBV29-1|TRBJ1-3|once
CSVDGGGVNTIYF
TGCAGCGTTGACGGCGGGGGGGTGAACACCATATATTTT
>TRBD1|TRBV29-1|TRBJ1-4|NA
CSVAGGGEKLFF
TGCAGCGTTGCAGGGGGCGGTGAAAAACTGTTTTTT
>TRBD1|TRBV25-1|TRBJ1-2|NA
CASSAGTGGNYGYTF
TGTGCCAGCAGTGCAGGGACAGGGGGTAACTATGGCTACACCTTC
>TRBD1|TRBV7-8|TRBJ1-4|few
CASSLRDRGVGEKLFF
TGTGCCAGCAGCCTTCGGGACAGGGGGGTCGGGGAAAAACTGTTTTTT
>NA|TRBV9|TRBJ1-5|few
CASSQGAPVARQPQHF
TGTGCCAGCAGCCAAGGGGCCCCTGTAGCAAGACAGCCCCAGCATTTT
>TRBD1|TRBV29-1|TRBJ1-2|many
CSAGRTGGIRGYTF
TGCAGCGCTGGGCGGACAGGGGGGATACGTGGCTACACCTTC
>NA|TRBV7-9|TRBJ2-5|NA
CASSLEGGLETQYF
TGTGCCAGCAGCTTAGAGGGGGGACTTGAGACCCAGTACTTC
>TRBD2|TRBV7-2|TRBJ2-7|NA
CASSLVELAGGSYEQYF
TGTGCCAGCAGCTTAGTTGAGCTAGCGGGAGGCTCCTACGAGCAGTACTTC
>TRBD2|TRBV7-7|TRBJ2-2|many
CASSLVIAGGPNTGELFF
TGTGCTAGCAGCTTAGTCATAGCGGGAGGGCCCAACACCGGGGAGCTGTTTTTT
>TRBD1|TRBV7-2|TRBJ1-1|few
CASSIAGGPKDTEAFF
TGTGCCAGCAGCATCGCAGGGGGCCCCAAAGACACTGAAGCTTTCTTT
>TRBD1|TRBV7-2|TRBJ2-7|many
CASSLGQGFYEQYF
TGTGCCAGCAGCTTGGGACAGGGGTTCTACGAGCAGTACTTC
>NA|TRBV10-3|TRBJ1-5|NA
CAITRTVGQPQHF
TGTGCCATCACCCGGACAGTGGGGCAGCCCCAGCATTTT
>NA|TRBV2|TRBJ1-5|NA
CASSQTEGQPQHF
TGTGCCAGCAGCCAAACGGAGGGGCAGCCCCAGCATTTT
>TRBD2|TRBV9|TRBJ2-2|few
CASSTSGGAVGELFF
TGTGCCAGCAGTACTAGCGGGGGGGCAGTCGGGGAGCTGTTTTTT
>TRBD1|TRBV20-1|TRBJ2-7|NA
CSARDLLLGGKVYEQYF
TGCAGTGCTAGAGATCTCTTATTAGGGGGCAAGGTCTACGAGCAGTACTTC
>TRBD2|TRBV20-1|TRBJ2-7|few
CSASSGSWYEQYF
TGCAGTGCTTCTAGCGGGAGTTGGTACGAGCAGTACTTC
>NA|TRBV11-3|TRBJ1-3|many
CASSLARNTIYF
TGTGCCAGCAGCTTAGCCCGTAACACCATATATTTT
>TRBD1|TRBV11-2|TRBJ2-2|few
CASSPGPGQGITGELFF
TGTGCCAGCAGCCCCGGCCCGGGACAGGGCATCACCGGGGAGCTGTTTTTT
>TRBD1|TRBV24-1|TRBJ1-1|many
CATSGTGVSEAFF
TGTGCCACCAGCGGGACAGGCGTAAGTGAAGCTTTCTTT